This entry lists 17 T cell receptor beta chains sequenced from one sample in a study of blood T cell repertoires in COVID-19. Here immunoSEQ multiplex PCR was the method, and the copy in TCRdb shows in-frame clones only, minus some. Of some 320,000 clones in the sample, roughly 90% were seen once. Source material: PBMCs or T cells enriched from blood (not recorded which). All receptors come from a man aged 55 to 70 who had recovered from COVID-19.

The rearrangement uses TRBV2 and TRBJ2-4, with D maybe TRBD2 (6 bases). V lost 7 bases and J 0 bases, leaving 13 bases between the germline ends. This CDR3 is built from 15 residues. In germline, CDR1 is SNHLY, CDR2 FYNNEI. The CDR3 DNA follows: TGTGCCAGCACCCTGGGAGGTCTAGCCAAAAACATTCAGTACTTC. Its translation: CASTLGGLAKNIQYF.

The CDR3 reads CASTSGLAGIFEQYF. CDR3 bases: TGCGCCAGCACATCCGGACTAGCGGGAATCTTCGAGCAGTACTTC. The chain combines TRBV5-1 with TRBJ2-7; TRBD2 matches at 12 bases. Per germline, CDR1 SGHRS and CDR2 YFSETQ. There are 15 residues in the CDR3. Trimming took 6 bases from V and 6 from J; bases not matched to a gene: 10. Full variable domain (outside the CDR3, taken from reference TRBV5-1 and TRBJ2-7): KAGVTQTPRYLIKTRGQQVTLSCSPISGHRSVSWYQQTPGQGLQFLFEYFSETQRNKGNFPGRFSGRQFSNSRSEMNVSTLELGDSALYLCASTSGLAGIFEQYFGPGTRLTVT.

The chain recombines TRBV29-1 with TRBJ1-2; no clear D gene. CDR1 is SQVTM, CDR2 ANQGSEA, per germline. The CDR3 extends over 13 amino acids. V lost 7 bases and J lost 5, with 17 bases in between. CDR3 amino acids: CSAMAISGYGYTF. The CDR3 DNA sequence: TGCAGCGCCATGGCGATCTCCGGGTATGGCTACACCTTC.

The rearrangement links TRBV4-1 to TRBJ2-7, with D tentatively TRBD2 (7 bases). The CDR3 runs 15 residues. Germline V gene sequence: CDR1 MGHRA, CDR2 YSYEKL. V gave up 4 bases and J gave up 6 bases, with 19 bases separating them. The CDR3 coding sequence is TGCGCCAGCAGCCCACGAACCGGGGGGCTCGGCGAGCAGTACTTC. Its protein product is CASSPRTGGLGEQYF.

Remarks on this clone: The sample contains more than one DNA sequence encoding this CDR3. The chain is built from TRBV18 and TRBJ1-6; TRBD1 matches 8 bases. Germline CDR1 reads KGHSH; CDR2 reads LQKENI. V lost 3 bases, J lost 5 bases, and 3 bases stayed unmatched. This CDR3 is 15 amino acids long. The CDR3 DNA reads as TGTGCCAGCTCACCCGGGACAGGAGATAATTCACCCCTCCACTTT. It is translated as CASSPGTGDNSPLHF.

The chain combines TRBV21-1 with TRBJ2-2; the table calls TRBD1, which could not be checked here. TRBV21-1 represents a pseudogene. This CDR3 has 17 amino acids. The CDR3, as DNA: TGTGCCAGCAGCAAAGTCGGCAGGGGGGAAGTCACCGGGGAGCTGTTTTTT. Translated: CASSKVGRGEVTGELFF.

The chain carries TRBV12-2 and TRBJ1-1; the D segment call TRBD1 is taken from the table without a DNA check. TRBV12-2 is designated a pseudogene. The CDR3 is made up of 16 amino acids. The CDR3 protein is CASRPHQDRAATEAFF. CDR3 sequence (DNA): TGTGCAAGTCGCCCGCACCAAGACAGGGCAGCGACTGAAGCTTTCTTT.

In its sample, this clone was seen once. The CDR3 DNA is TGTGCCACCAGCCGACGCCTGGGGGGAGCCGTTCTATATCAGCCCCAGCATTTT. Translating it yields CATSRRLGGAVLYQPQHF. The rearrangement joins TRBV15 to TRBJ1-5; a possible D gene is TRBD1 (5 bases). The CDR3 covers 18 residues. Trimming removed 5 bases from V and 5 bases from J, with 25 bases in between. Germline CDR1 reads LNHNV; CDR2 reads YYDKDF (reference sequence).

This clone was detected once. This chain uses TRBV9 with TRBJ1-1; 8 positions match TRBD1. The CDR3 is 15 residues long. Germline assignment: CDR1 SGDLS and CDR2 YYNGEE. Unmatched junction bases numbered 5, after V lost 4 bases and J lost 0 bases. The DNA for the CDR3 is TGTGCCAGCAGCCCGAGGACAGGGATGAACACTGAAGCTTTCTTT. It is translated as CASSPRTGMNTEAFF. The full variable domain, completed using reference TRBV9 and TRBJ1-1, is DSGVTQTPKHLITATGQRVTLRCSPRSGDLSVYWYQQSLDQGLQFLIQYYNGEERAKGNILERFSAQQFPDLHSELNLSSLELGDSALYFCASSPRTGMNTEAFFGQGTRLTVV.

The CDR3: CASSHPGQGYYEQYF. CDR3 in DNA: TGCGCCAGCAGCCACCCGGGACAGGGGTACTACGAGCAGTACTTC. This chain links TRBV4-1 with TRBJ2-7; 10 nucleotides match TRBD1. The CDR3 runs to 15 residues. V was clipped by 3 bases and J by 3 bases; unmatched bases: 5. From germline, CDR1 is MGHRA and CDR2 YSYEKL.

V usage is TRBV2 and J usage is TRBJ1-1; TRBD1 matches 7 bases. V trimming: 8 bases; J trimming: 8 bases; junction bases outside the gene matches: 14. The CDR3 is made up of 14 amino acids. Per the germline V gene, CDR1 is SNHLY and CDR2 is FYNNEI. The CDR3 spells CASRQGGGTVEAFF. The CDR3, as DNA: TGTGCCAGCCGTCAGGGGGGCGGGACAGTGGAAGCTTTCTTT.

The CDR3 DNA is TGCGCCAGCAGCTTCCCAGGGAATGAGCAGTTCTTC. Translated, it gives CASSFPGNEQFF. This chain uses TRBV5-1 with TRBJ2-1; D might be TRBD1 (5 bases). In germline, CDR1 is SGHRS, CDR2 YFSETQ. The CDR3 spans 12 residues. V was clipped by 2 bases and J by 7 bases, with 7 bases between them.

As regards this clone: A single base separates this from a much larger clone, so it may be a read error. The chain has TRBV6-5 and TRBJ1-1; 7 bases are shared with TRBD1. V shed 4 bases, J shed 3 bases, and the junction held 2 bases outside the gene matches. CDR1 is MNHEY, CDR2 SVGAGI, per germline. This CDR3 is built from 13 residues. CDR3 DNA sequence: TGTGCCAGCAGTTGGGGACAGTACACTGAAGCTTTCTTT. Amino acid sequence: CASSWGQYTEAFF.

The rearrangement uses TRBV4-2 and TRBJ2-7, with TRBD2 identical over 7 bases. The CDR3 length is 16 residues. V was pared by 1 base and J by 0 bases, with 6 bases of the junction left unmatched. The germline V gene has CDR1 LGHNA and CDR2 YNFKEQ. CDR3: CASSQVPRGSSYEQYF. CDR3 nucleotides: TGTGCCAGCAGCCAAGTGCCGCGGGGGAGCTCCTACGAGCAGTACTTC.

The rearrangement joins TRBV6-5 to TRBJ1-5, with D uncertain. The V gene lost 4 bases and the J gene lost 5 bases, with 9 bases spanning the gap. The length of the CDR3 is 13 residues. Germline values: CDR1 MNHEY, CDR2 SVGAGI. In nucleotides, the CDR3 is TGTGCCAGCAGTTTGCGGTACCATCAGCCCCAGCATTTT. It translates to CASSLRYHQPQHF.

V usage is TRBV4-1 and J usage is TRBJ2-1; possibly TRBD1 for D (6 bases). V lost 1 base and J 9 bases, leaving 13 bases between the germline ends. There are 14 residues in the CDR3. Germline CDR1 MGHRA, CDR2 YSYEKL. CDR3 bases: TGCGCCAGCAGCCAAGGGTCAGGGGCAGGTGAGCAGTTCTTC. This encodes CASSQGSGAGEQFF.

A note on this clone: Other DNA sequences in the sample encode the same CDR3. The CDR3 nucleotides are TGTGCCAGCTCGCCGGGACAGGGTAACACTGAAGCTTTCTTT. This codes for CASSPGQGNTEAFF. The V call is TRBV18, the J call TRBJ1-1; 9 bases are shared with TRBD1. Germline V gene lookup returns CDR1 KGHSH and CDR2 LQKENI. This CDR3 spans 14 amino acids. J was trimmed by 2 bases and V by 6 bases; bases with no gene match: 4.